These T cell receptor beta chains were read from a single sample in a study of T-cell reconstitution after alpha-beta-depleted transplantation in children. TCRdb ran MiXCR on the PCR reads and lists one entry per CDR3 protein. The table records 600,000 to 800,000 distinct CDR3 sequences, 13% of them present only once. Sequencing used PBMCs, obtained before TCRalphabeta/CD19-depleted stem cell transplant. These receptors were collected from a girl aged 2 to 9 with congenital amegakaryocytic thrombocytopenia, due to receive a stem cell transplant. Each CDR3 is given with its conserved first and last residue. Each record gives: J gene, D gene, clone size, V gene, CDR3 DNA, CDR3 protein. D genes are given only for firm matches. Rows give clone size only sometimes, using once, few, many, or a class for an expanded clone.

>TRBJ2-2|TRBD1|NA|TRBV20-1
TGCAGTGTTTCACGACAGGGACCTACGAACACCGGGGAGCTGTCTTTT
CSVSRQGPTNTGELSF
>TRBJ2-1|TRBD2|NA|TRBV11-2
TGTGCCAGCAGCCCCCCCCTAGCGGGAAAAGAAAATGAGCAGTTCTTC
CASSPPLAGKENEQFF
>TRBJ1-2|TRBD1|NA|TRBV5-1
TGCGCCAGCAGCTTTTCCGTCAGGGGGGACGGCTACACCTTC
CASSFSVRGDGYTF
>TRBJ2-2|NA|NA|TRBV5-1
TGCGCCAGCAGCATGGGTCCCAACACCGGGGAGCTGTTTTTT
CASSMGPNTGELFF
>TRBJ1-1|NA|NA|TRBV5-5
TGTGCCAGCGCTAGAGACGCGAACACTGAAGCTTTCTTT
CASARDANTEAFF
>TRBJ2-1|TRBD2|many|TRBV5-1
TGCGCCAGCAGCAGCGGGAGTAGTAGGTTCTTC
CASSSGSSRFF
>TRBJ2-1|NA|many|TRBV20-1
TGCAGTGCTAGTCTTCCTTACAGCTCCTACAATGAGCAGTTCTTC
CSASLPYSSYNEQFF
>TRBJ2-7|TRBD1|few|TRBV11-2
TGTGCCAGCAGCTTATTTATAAGTGACAGGGGTGAAGAGCAGTACTTC
CASSLFISDRGEEQYF
>TRBJ1-2|NA|many|TRBV5-1
TGCGCCAGCAGCTTGGCTTCAAGACGGTATGGCTACACCTTC
CASSLASRRYGYTF
>TRBJ2-3|NA|NA|TRBV7-9
TGTGCCAGTATCGGAATGAGGGGTAGCACAGATACGCAGTATTTT
CASIGMRGSTDTQYF
>TRBJ2-7|TRBD2|many|TRBV20-1
TGCAGTGCTAGTGTGTCGGGAGGACTAAAATACGAGCAGTACTTC
CSASVSGGLKYEQYF
>TRBJ2-7|TRBD2|few|TRBV28
TGTGCCAGCCTACTAGCGGGAGGAGACGAGCAGTACTTC
CASLLAGGDEQYF
>TRBJ2-1|NA|many|TRBV20-1
TGCAGTGCTAGAGATTGGGGAAAAATAGGGTACTACAATGAGCAGTTCTTC
CSARDWGKIGYYNEQFF
>TRBJ2-7|NA|NA|TRBV7-2
TGTGCCAGCAGCTTTTCCGCCGAGCAGTACTTC
CASSFSAEQYF
>TRBJ2-7|TRBD1|NA|TRBV12-3/TRBV12-4
TGTGCCAGCAGTCCCCGACAGGGGGGGAACGAGCAGTACTTC
CASSPRQGGNEQYF
>TRBJ2-3|TRBD1|few|TRBV6-5
TGTGCCAGCAGTTGGGAACCCGAGACAGGGGAGGTGAGCGATACGCAGTATTTT
CASSWEPETGEVSDTQYF